The 6 T cell receptor beta chains in this list originate from one sample, sequenced in a study of cytomegalovirus exposure and HLA in healthy donors. It was with 60 Vbeta and 13 Jbeta primers that the PCR ran. The protocol was immunoSEQ multiplex PCR, while the TCRdb copy is restricted to in-frame clones and leaves out a portion. The sample shows 130,000 to 150,000 clones, over 60% of them seen only once. The sequencing sample was made of PBMCs. The receptors shown here come from a man aged 40-49 years in good health and CMV-seropositive.

The V gene is TRBV7-2, the J gene TRBJ2-7; 7 bases fit TRBD1. The CDR3 runs 14 residues. CDR1 and CDR2 (germline): SGHTA, FQGNSA. After removal of 6 bases from V and 12 bases from J, the junction contained 17 bases not matched to a gene. In DNA, the CDR3 is TGTGCCAGCAGTCGTCCCGGGACAGACTACGTGCCGTACTTC. This codes for CASSRPGTDYVPYF.

V usage is TRBV4-1 and J usage is TRBJ2-1, with 8 nucleotides matching TRBD2. This CDR3 comprises 15 residues. The trim removed 4 bases at V and 7 bases at J, leaving 9 bases unmatched. Germline CDR1 and CDR2: MGHRA and YSYEKL. This CDR3 reads CASSLSGGFDNEQFF. CDR3 nucleotide sequence: TGCGCCAGCAGCCTGAGCGGGGGTTTTGATAATGAGCAGTTCTTC.

The chain has TRBV11-2 and TRBJ2-5; D remains unclear. The germline CDR1 and CDR2 sequences are SGHAT and FQNNGV. This CDR3 has 14 residues. V lost 1 base to trimming and J lost 1 base, with 7 bases between them. CDR3 DNA sequence: TGTGCCAGCAGCTTAGGTGCCAGCCAAGAGACCCAGTACTTC. It translates to CASSLGASQETQYF.

This clone was seen a few times. J is TRBJ1-2 and V is TRBV4-1, with no clear D. CDR1 is MGHRA and CDR2 is YSYEKL in the germline V gene. This CDR3 region has 16 residues. The V end lost 3 bases, the J end lost 0 bases, and 14 bases lay between the germline ends. The CDR3 reads CASSHPEGDSNYGYTF. CDR3 DNA sequence: TGCGCCAGCAGCCACCCCGAGGGAGATTCTAACTATGGCTACACCTTC.

The CDR3 nucleotides read TGTGCCAGCAGCCGCCATCCTACTAGCGGCACCCAAGAGACCCAGTACTTC. Protein product: CASSRHPTSGTQETQYF. This chain connects TRBV28 to TRBJ2-5; 8 nucleotides line up with TRBD2. The CDR3 contains 17 residues. CDR1 MDHEN and CDR2 SYDVKM come from the germline V gene. Losses at the gene ends were 6 bases for V and 1 base for J; bases not matched to a gene: 13.

This clone was seen a handful of times. V and J are TRBV7-8 and TRBJ2-2; D gene uncertain. The CDR3 totals 17 residues. CDR1 is SGHVS and CDR2 is FQNEAQ in the germline V gene. Deletions cut 5 bases from V and 6 bases from J, with 22 bases between. Here the CDR3 reads CASSLSPIDIFSGELFF. The CDR3 region has the DNA TGTGCCAGCAGCCTATCGCCTATAGATATTTTTTCCGGGGAGCTGTTTTTT.